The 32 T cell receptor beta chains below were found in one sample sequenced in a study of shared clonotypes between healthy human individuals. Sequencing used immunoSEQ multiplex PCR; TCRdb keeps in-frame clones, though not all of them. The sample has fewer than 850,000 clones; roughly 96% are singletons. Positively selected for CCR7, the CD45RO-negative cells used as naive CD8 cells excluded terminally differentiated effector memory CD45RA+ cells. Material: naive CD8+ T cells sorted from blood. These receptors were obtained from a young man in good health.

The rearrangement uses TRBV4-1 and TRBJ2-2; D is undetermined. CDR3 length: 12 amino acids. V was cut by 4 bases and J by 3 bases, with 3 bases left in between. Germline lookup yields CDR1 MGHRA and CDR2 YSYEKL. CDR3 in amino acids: CASSLYTGELFF. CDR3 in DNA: TGCGCCAGCAGCCTTTACACCGGGGAGCTGTTTTTT.

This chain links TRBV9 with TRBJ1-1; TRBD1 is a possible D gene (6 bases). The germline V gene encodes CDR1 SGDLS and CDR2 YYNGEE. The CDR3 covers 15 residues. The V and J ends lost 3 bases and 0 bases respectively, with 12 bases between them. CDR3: CASSAGQTMNTEAFF. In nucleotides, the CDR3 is TGTGCCAGCAGCGCCGGACAGACCATGAACACTGAAGCTTTCTTT.

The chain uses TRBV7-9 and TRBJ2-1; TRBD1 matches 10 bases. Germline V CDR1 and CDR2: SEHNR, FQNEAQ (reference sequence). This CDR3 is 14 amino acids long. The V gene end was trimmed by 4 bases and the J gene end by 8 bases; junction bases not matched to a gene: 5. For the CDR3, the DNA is TGTGCCAGCAGCTCGCGGGACAGGGGCGATGAGCAGTTCTTC. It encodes CASSSRDRGDEQFF. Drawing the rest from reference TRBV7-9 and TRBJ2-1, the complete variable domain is DTGVSQNPRHKITKRGQNVTFRCDPISEHNRLYWYRQTLGQGPEFLTYFQNEAQLEKSRLLSDRFSAERPKGSFSTLEIQRTEQGDSAMYLCASSSRDRGDEQFFGPGTRLTVL.

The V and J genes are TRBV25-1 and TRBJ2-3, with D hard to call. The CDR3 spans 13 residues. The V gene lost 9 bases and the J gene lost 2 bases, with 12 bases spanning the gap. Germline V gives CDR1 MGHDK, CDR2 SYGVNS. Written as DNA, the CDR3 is TGTGCCAGTAAATACCAGGTCACAGATACGCAGTATTTT. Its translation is CASKYQVTDTQYF.

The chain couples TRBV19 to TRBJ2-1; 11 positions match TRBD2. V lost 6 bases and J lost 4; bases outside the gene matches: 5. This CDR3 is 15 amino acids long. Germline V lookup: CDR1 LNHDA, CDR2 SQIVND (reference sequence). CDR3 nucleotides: TGTGCCAGTAGCAGGGGACTAGCGGCTTACAATGAGCAGTTCTTC. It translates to CASSRGLAAYNEQFF. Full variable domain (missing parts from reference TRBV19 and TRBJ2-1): DGGITQSPKYLFRKEGQNVTLSCEQNLNHDAMYWYRQDPGQGLRLIYYSQIVNDFQKGDIAEGYSVSREKKESFPLTVTSAQKNPTAFYLCASSRGLAAYNEQFFGPGTRLTVL.

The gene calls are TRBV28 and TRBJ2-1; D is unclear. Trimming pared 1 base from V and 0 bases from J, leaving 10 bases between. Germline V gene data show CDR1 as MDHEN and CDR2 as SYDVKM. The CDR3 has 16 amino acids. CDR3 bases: TGTGCCAGCAGTTTATCGGGCCTTAGCTCCTACAATGAGCAGTTCTTC. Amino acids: CASSLSGLSSYNEQFF.

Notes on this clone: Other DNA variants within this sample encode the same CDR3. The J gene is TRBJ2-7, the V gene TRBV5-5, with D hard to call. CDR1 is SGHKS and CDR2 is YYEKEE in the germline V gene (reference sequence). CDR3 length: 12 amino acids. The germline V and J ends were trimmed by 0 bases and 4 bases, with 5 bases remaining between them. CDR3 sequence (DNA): TGTGCCAGCAGCTTGGTCGGGTACGAGCAGTACTTC. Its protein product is CASSLVGYEQYF.

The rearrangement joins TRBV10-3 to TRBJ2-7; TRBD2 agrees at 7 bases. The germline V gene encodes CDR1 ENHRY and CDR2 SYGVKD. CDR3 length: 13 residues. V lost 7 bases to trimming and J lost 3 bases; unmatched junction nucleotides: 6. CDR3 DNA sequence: TGTGCCATCAACGGACTAGAAAGCTACGAGCAGTACTTC. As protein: CAINGLESYEQYF.

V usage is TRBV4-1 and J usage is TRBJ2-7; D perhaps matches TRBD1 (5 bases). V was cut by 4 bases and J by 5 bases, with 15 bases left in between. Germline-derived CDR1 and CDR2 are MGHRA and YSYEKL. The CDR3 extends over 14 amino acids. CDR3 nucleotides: TGCGCCAGCAGCCCGACAGCCAGTCCCCACGAGCAGTACTTC. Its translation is CASSPTASPHEQYF.

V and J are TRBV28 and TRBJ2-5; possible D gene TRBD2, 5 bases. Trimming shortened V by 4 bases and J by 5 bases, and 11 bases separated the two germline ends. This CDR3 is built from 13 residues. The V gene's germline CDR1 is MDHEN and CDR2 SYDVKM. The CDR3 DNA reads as TGTGCCAGCAGTTCACTAGAGCTGGAGACCCAGTACTTC. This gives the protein CASSSLELETQYF.

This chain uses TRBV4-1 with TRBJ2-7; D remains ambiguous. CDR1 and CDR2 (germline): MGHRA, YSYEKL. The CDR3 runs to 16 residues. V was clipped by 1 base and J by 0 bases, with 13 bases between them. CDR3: CASSQASTTSSYEQYF. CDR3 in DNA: TGCGCCAGCAGCCAAGCTTCGACGACGAGCTCCTACGAGCAGTACTTC.

CDR3 region: CASSFESSYEQYF. CDR3 in DNA: TGTGCCAGCAGCTTTGAGAGCTCCTACGAGCAGTACTTC. The chain employs TRBV13 and TRBJ2-7; D gene uncertain. V lost 3 bases and J 0 bases, leaving 6 bases between the germline ends. Germline CDR1 is PRHDT and CDR2 is FYEKMQ (reference sequence). The CDR3 has 13 amino acids.

CDR3 in amino acids: CASSYSRTGVTAEQYF. As DNA, the CDR3 is TGTGCCAGCAGTTACTCCCGCACGGGAGTAACGGCCGAGCAGTACTTC. The V and J genes are TRBV27 and TRBJ2-7; D might be TRBD2 (6 bases). V dropped 4 bases and J dropped 6 bases, with 22 bases sitting between them. CDR3 length: 16 residues. Germline CDR1 MNHEY, CDR2 SMNVEV (reference sequence).

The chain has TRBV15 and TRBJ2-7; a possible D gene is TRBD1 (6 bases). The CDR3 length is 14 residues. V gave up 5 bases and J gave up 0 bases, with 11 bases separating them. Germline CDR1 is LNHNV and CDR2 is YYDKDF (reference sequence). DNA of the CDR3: TGTGCCACCAGCCCAGACAGGTCCTCCTACGAGCAGTACTTC. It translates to CATSPDRSSYEQYF.

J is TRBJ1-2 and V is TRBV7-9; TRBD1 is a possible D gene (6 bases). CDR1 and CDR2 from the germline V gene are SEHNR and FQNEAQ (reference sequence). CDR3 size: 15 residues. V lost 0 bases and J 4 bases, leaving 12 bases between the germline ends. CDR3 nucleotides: TGTGCCAGCAGCTTAGCGCGGGTAGGGGGCTATGGCTACACCTTC. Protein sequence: CASSLARVGGYGYTF.

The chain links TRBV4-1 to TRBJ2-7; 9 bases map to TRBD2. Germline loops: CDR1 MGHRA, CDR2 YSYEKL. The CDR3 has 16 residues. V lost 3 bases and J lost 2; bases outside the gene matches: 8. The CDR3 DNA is TGCGCCAGCAGCCAGAGTCCTAGCGGGACCGCCTACGAGCAGTACTTC. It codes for CASSQSPSGTAYEQYF.

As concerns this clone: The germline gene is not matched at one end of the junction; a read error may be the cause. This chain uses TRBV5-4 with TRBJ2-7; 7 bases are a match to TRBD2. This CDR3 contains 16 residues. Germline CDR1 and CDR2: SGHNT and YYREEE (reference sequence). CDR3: CASSLGPSGFSYEQCF. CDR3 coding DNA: TGTGCCAGCAGCTTGGGCCCTAGCGGCTTCTCCTACGAGCAGTGCTTC.

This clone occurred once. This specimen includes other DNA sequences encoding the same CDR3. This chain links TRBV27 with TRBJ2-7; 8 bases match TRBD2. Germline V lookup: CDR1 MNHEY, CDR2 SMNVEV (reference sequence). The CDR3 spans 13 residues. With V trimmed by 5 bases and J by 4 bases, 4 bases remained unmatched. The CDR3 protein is CASSPGGGYEQYF. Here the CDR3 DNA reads TGTGCCAGCAGTCCAGGCGGGGGGTACGAGCAGTACTTC.

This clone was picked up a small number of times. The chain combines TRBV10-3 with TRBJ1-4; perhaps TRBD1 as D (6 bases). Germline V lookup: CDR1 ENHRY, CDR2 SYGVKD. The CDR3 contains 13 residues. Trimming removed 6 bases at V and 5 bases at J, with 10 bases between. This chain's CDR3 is CAIREQGNEKLFF. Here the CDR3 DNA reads TGTGCCATCAGGGAACAGGGCAATGAAAAACTGTTTTTT.

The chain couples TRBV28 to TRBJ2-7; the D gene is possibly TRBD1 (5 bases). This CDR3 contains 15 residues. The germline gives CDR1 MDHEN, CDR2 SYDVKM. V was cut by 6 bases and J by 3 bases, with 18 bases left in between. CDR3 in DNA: TGTGCCAGCAGGATGGGGCAGGGTTATTTCTACGAGCAGTACTTC. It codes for CASRMGQGYFYEQYF.

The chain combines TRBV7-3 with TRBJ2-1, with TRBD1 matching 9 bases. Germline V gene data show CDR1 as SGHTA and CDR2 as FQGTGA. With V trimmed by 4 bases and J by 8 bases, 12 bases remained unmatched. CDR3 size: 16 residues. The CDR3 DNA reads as TGTGCCAGCAGCTGGTATGGGACAGGGAGGGTGGATGAGCAGTTCTTC. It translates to CASSWYGTGRVDEQFF.

Here the CDR3 DNA reads TGTGCCAGCAGCCCCCCCCCGGGAGGGCACAATACGCAGTATTTT. It is translated as CASSPPPGGHNTQYF. The chain combines TRBV9 with TRBJ2-3, with TRBD2 identical over 8 bases. Per germline, CDR1 SGDLS and CDR2 YYNGEE. The CDR3 runs 15 residues. V shed 4 bases, J shed 7 bases, and the junction held 11 bases outside the gene matches. Combining the CDR3 with reference TRBV9 and TRBJ2-3 gives the whole variable domain DSGVTQTPKHLITATGQRVTLRCSPRSGDLSVYWYQQSLDQGLQFLIQYYNGEERAKGNILERFSAQQFPDLHSELNLSSLELGDSALYFCASSPPPGGHNTQYFGPGTRLTVL.

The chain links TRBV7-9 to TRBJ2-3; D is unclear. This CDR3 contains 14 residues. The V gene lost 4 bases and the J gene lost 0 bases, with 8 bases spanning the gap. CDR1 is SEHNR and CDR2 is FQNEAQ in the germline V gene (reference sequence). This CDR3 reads CASSSGRSTDTQYF. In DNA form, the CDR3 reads TGTGCCAGCAGCTCAGGTCGAAGCACAGATACGCAGTATTTT. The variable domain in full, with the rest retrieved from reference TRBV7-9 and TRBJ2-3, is DTGVSQNPRHKITKRGQNVTFRCDPISEHNRLYWYRQTLGQGPEFLTYFQNEAQLEKSRLLSDRFSAERPKGSFSTLEIQRTEQGDSAMYLCASSSGRSTDTQYFGPGTRLTVL.

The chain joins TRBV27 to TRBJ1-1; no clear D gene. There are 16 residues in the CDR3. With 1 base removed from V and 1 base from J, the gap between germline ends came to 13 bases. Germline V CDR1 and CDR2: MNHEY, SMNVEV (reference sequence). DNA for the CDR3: TGTGCCAGCAGTTTATTGGCCGCGGACCCGAACACTGAAGCTTTCTTT. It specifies CASSLLAADPNTEAFF.

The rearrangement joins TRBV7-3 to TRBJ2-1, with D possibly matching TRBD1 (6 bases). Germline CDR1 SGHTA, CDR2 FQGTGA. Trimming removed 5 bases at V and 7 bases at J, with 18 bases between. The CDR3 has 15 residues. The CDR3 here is CASSIIGTPGNEQFF. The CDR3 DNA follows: TGTGCCAGCAGCATTATCGGGACACCGGGGAATGAGCAGTTCTTC.

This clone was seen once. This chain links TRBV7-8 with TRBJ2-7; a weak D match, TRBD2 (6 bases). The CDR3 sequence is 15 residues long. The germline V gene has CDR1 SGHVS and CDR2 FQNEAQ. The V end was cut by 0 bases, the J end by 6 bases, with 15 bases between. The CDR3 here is CASSLAPAAGSEQYF. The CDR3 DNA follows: TGTGCCAGCAGCTTAGCGCCCGCGGCGGGGAGCGAGCAGTACTTC.

Written as DNA, the CDR3 is TGTGCCACCAGCAGAGATACCCCCTACAATGAGCAGTTCTTC. This gives the protein CATSRDTPYNEQFF. The rearrangement joins TRBV15 to TRBJ2-1; D is unresolved. The CDR3 contains 14 residues. Germline V gene sequence: CDR1 LNHNV, CDR2 YYDKDF (reference sequence). V was pared by 0 bases and J by 2 bases, with 5 bases between.

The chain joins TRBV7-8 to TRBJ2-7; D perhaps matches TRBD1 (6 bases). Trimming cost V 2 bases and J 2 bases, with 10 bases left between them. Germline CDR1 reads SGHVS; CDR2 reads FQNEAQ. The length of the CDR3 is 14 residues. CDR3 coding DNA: TGTGCCAGCAGCTTAAGGTGGACAGCCTACGAGCAGTACTTC. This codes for CASSLRWTAYEQYF.

The CDR3 sequence is CASSWWGEGYEQYF. The CDR3 coding sequence is TGCGCCAGCAGCTGGTGGGGGGAGGGCTACGAGCAGTACTTC. The chain carries TRBV5-1 and TRBJ2-7; TRBD2 matches at 7 bases. The CDR3 has 14 residues. From germline, CDR1 is SGHRS and CDR2 YFSETQ. Germline trimming cut 3 bases from V and 3 bases from J; bases unmatched to any gene: 6.

The CDR3 sequence is CAGGPTGGSNQPQHF. CDR3 nucleotide sequence: TGTGCCGGAGGCCCGACAGGGGGAAGCAATCAGCCCCAGCATTTT. The chain couples TRBV6-1 to TRBJ1-5, with 9 bases matching TRBD1. The V segment lost 11 bases and the J segment 1 base; nucleotides outside the gene matches: 9. The germline V gene encodes CDR1 MNHNS and CDR2 SASEGT. The CDR3 contains 15 residues.

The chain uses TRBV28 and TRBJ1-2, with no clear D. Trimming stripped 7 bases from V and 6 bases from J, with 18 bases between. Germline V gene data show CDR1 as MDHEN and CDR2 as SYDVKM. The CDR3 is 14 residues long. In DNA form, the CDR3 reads TGTGCCAGCACACCCGGTAGGGTCTCCGATGGCTACACCTTC. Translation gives CASTPGRVSDGYTF.

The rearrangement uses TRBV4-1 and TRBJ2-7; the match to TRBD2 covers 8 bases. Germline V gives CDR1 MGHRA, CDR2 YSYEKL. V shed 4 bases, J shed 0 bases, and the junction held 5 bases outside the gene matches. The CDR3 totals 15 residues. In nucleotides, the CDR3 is TGCGCCAGCAGCCTCCTAGCGGGCTCCTCCTACGAGCAGTACTTC. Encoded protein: CASSLLAGSSYEQYF.